What follows are 8 T cell receptor beta chains derived from one specimen sequenced in a study of shared clonotypes between healthy human individuals (TCRdb year 2020). Receptor libraries were prepared by the immunoSEQ multiplex PCR assay. Drawn from immuneACCESS, this table holds only the in-frame rearrangements with V and J called that TCRdb kept. Clones are partly lost; checked studies trace under half to an unresolved V gene and leave the rest unexplained. This sample gives around 1,900,000 clones in total; around 93% of them show up just once. The ten largest account for 1.5% to 2% of the sample. CD8 naive samples were obtained by positive selection for CCR7 among CD45RO-negative cells, yielding a CD45RA+CCR7+ population from which TemRA cells were excluded. Material for sequencing was naive CD8+ T cells from PBMCs. This sample's cell subset or site label indicates: CD45RA+CCR7+. The receptors derive from a man aged 18-30 years in good health. Some clones in this sample may be carry-over from other donors' samples.

V is TRBV6-5 and J is TRBJ1-2; 8 bases map to TRBD1. This CDR3 has 16 residues. The germline V gene has CDR1 MNHEY and CDR2 SVGAGI. With 0 bases clipped from V and 4 bases from J, the junction kept 7 bases outside the gene matches. Here the CDR3 reads CASSYSAQGEPYGYTF. CDR3 DNA sequence: TGTGCCAGCAGTTACTCAGCACAGGGGGAGCCCTATGGCTACACCTTC.

The genes are TRBV16 and TRBJ2-7, with 7 bases matching TRBD1. Looked up from germline, CDR1 is KGHSY and CDR2 is FQNENV. Trimming took 4 bases from V and 2 from J; bases not matched to a gene: 8. The CDR3 loop spans 15 amino acids. The CDR3 is CASSPYRDRTYEQYF. The CDR3, as DNA: TGTGCCAGCAGCCCCTACCGGGACAGAACCTACGAGCAGTACTTC.

The V call is TRBV28, the J call TRBJ1-2; D remains unclear. Germline V lookup: CDR1 MDHEN, CDR2 SYDVKM. Trimming removed 10 bases at V and 2 bases at J, with 8 bases between. This CDR3 has 11 residues. The CDR3, as DNA: TGTGCCACTAAGCGGAACTATGGCTACACCTTC. Amino acid sequence: CATKRNYGYTF.

The rearrangement links TRBV11-2 to TRBJ1-2; D is possibly TRBD1 (5 bases). Trimming took 1 base from V and 7 from J, leaving 19 bases between them. There are 16 residues in the CDR3. CDR1 SGHAT and CDR2 FQNNGV come from the germline V gene. CDR3 nucleotide sequence: TGTGCCAGCAGCTTAGGGGTCAGCAGGGTTGGTCCTGGCTACACCTTC. Protein product: CASSLGVSRVGPGYTF.

V gene TRBV15 combines with J gene TRBJ2-5; D is unresolved. In germline, CDR1 is LNHNV, CDR2 YYDKDF (reference sequence). This CDR3 region has 14 residues. Trimming took off 1 base at V and 2 bases at J, with 8 bases between the two ends. CDR3 bases: TGTGCCACCAGCAGAGGTGGTCGACAAGAGACCCAGTACTTC. It translates to CATSRGGRQETQYF.

The chain combines TRBV6-5 with TRBJ2-1, with D perhaps matching TRBD1 (6 bases). This CDR3 comprises 15 residues. The germline gives CDR1 MNHEY, CDR2 SVGAGI. The ends were cut back, 6 bases at V and 7 bases at J, with 19 bases in the middle. The CDR3 spells CASSLTGITGNEQFF. CDR3 nucleotides: TGTGCCAGCAGCCTAACAGGGATTACGGGGAATGAGCAGTTCTTC.

The gene calls are TRBV7-9 and TRBJ2-2; TRBD1 agrees at 7 bases. Germline CDR1 is SEHNR and CDR2 is FQNEAQ (reference sequence). This CDR3 has 17 residues. V was clipped by 5 bases and J by 2 bases; unmatched bases: 11. CDR3 DNA sequence: TGTGCCAGCAGCGCTGGAATAGGGGGCTTAAACACCGGGGAGCTGTTTTTT. This translates into CASSAGIGGLNTGELFF. Supplemented by reference TRBV7-9 and TRBJ2-2, the full variable domain reads DTGVSQNPRHKITKRGQNVTFRCDPISEHNRLYWYRQTLGQGPEFLTYFQNEAQLEKSRLLSDRFSAERPKGSFSTLEIQRTEQGDSAMYLCASSAGIGGLNTGELFFGEGSRLTVL.

The V gene is TRBV6-5, the J gene TRBJ1-1, with D perhaps matching TRBD1 (5 bases). V lost 6 bases and J lost 1, with 12 bases in between. The germline V gene has CDR1 MNHEY and CDR2 SVGAGI. This CDR3 comprises 14 residues. CDR3 in amino acids: CASRRPTENTEAFF. The CDR3 DNA sequence: TGTGCCAGCAGAAGACCGACAGAGAACACTGAAGCTTTCTTT.